This passage covers 20 T cell receptor beta chains from one sample sequenced in a study of blood T cell repertoires in COVID-19. Clones were read by immunoSEQ multiplex PCR, and TCRdb kept only the in-frame ones, dropping some. The sample records about 46,000 clones, 80% to 90% being singletons. Source material: peripheral blood. The receptors were sampled from a human donor with active COVID-19. The donor label of this sample is uncertain.

The rearrangement uses TRBV25-1 and TRBJ2-7; 7 nucleotides match TRBD2. The germline V gene encodes CDR1 MGHDK and CDR2 SYGVNS. The CDR3 runs to 11 residues. Trimming cost V 10 bases and J 7 bases; bases outside gene matches: 7. The CDR3: CATSGAGEQYF. The CDR3 nucleotides are TGTGCCACCTCGGGAGCGGGGGAGCAGTACTTC.

This sequence joins TRBV11-2 and TRBJ2-1; 7 bases are a match to TRBD2. Trimming removed 0 bases from V and 10 bases from J; junction bases left unmatched: 6. CDR1 is SGHAT, CDR2 FQNNGV, per germline. The CDR3 has 14 amino acids. DNA of the CDR3: TGTGCCAGCAGCTTAGATCGGGAGGCGATAGAGCAGTTCTTC. This sequence encodes CASSLDREAIEQFF.

J is TRBJ2-4 and V is TRBV7-9; maybe TRBD2 (5 bases). The V end was cut by 5 bases, the J end by 10 bases, with 15 bases between. Per the germline V gene, CDR1 is SEHNR and CDR2 is FQNEAQ (reference sequence). The CDR3 is 13 residues long. The CDR3, as DNA: TGTGCCAGCAGCCCCGGCTCGGGGTCTATTCAGTACTTC. It yields the protein CASSPGSGSIQYF.

The CDR3 protein is CASSSPETRSSYEQYF. CDR3 DNA sequence: TGTGCCAGCAGTTCGCCCGAGACTCGGAGCTCCTACGAGCAGTACTTC. The chain uses TRBV28 and TRBJ2-7; no reliable D call. The CDR3 loop spans 16 amino acids. CDR1 is MDHEN, CDR2 SYDVKM, per germline. V lost 4 bases and J 0 bases, leaving 16 bases between the germline ends.

The chain is built from TRBV24-1 and TRBJ1-1; no clear D gene. The V end was cut by 9 bases, the J end by 0 bases, with 13 bases between. CDR3 length: 14 residues. Per the germline V gene, CDR1 is KGHDR and CDR2 is SFDVKD. The CDR3 sequence is CATPVQRMNTEAFF. For the CDR3, the DNA is TGTGCCACCCCAGTGCAGCGAATGAACACTGAAGCTTTCTTT.

The chain joins TRBV11-2 to TRBJ2-1; possible D gene TRBD2, 6 bases. V was pared by 0 bases and J by 7 bases, with 16 bases between. Germline assignment: CDR1 SGHAT and CDR2 FQNNGV. This CDR3 contains 16 residues. CDR3 loop: CASSLDDIGGYNEQFF. The CDR3 nucleotides read TGTGCCAGCAGCTTAGATGACATCGGAGGGTATAATGAGCAGTTCTTC.

This clone was observed once. The chain's CDR3 is CASAAGPASYEQYF. The CDR3 nucleotides are TGCGCCAGCGCGGCGGGCCCAGCCTCCTACGAGCAGTACTTC. The chain has TRBV5-1 and TRBJ2-7, with D tentatively TRBD2 (5 bases). The CDR3 is made up of 14 amino acids. V was cut by 7 bases and J by 0 bases, with 14 bases left in between. The V gene's germline CDR1 is SGHRS and CDR2 YFSETQ.

The chain couples TRBV6-6 to TRBJ1-2; D gene ambiguous. The V end was cut by 0 bases, the J end by 5 bases, with 16 bases between. The CDR3 consists of 16 residues. Looked up from germline, CDR1 is MNHNY and CDR2 is SVGAGI (reference sequence). CDR3 sequence: CASSYSEGLGSYGYTF. In nucleotides, the CDR3 is TGTGCCAGCAGTTACTCAGAGGGTCTAGGCTCATATGGCTACACCTTC.

This chain links TRBV7-3 with TRBJ2-3, with no clear D. The CDR3 loop spans 12 amino acids. Germline V gives CDR1 SGHTA, CDR2 FQGTGA. Trimming pared 4 bases from V and 6 bases from J, leaving 8 bases between. The CDR3, as DNA: TGTGCCAGCAGCTACGGTCGCGATACGCAGTATTTT. The encoded protein is CASSYGRDTQYF.

The V and J genes are TRBV18 and TRBJ2-5; D unresolved. Germline assignment: CDR1 KGHSH and CDR2 LQKENI. There are 13 residues in the CDR3. The V gene lost 3 bases and the J gene lost 5 bases, with 10 bases spanning the gap. The CDR3 region is CASSPTGSETQYF. CDR3 DNA: TGTGCCAGCTCACCGACCGGGTCCGAGACCCAGTACTTC.

The CDR3 reads CASSGGPPAMNTEAFF. CDR3 nucleotides: TGTGCCAGCAGCGGGGGCCCCCCGGCTATGAACACTGAAGCTTTCTTT. The chain recombines TRBV9 with TRBJ1-1, with D possibly matching TRBD1 (5 bases). Trimming took 3 bases from V and 0 from J, leaving 15 bases between them. The length of the CDR3 is 16 residues. CDR1 is SGDLS, CDR2 YYNGEE, per germline.

Only one count was recorded for this clone. In DNA, the CDR3 is TGCGCCAGCAGTCCGACGGGACAGGGCGGGGATATAGCCAAAAACATTCAGTACTTC. Its translation is CASSPTGQGGDIAKNIQYF. The rearrangement links TRBV10-2 to TRBJ2-4; 9 bases match TRBD1. With V trimmed by 5 bases and J by 0 bases, 14 bases remained unmatched. Per germline, CDR1 WSHSY and CDR2 SAAADI. This CDR3 is 19 amino acids long.

This clone appeared once. The chain has TRBV9 and TRBJ2-2; a possible D gene is TRBD2 (5 bases). CDR3 size: 12 residues. The V and J ends lost 4 bases and 11 bases respectively, with 12 bases between them. The V gene's germline CDR1 is SGDLS and CDR2 YYNGEE. CDR3 in amino acids: CASSPPRGELFF. The CDR3 DNA sequence: TGTGCCAGCAGCCCCCCCCGGGGAGAGCTGTTTTTT. Variable domain in full (rest from reference TRBV9 and TRBJ2-2): DSGVTQTPKHLITATGQRVTLRCSPRSGDLSVYWYQQSLDQGLQFLIQYYNGEERAKGNILERFSAQQFPDLHSELNLSSLELGDSALYFCASSPPRGELFFGEGSRLTVL.

J is TRBJ2-1 and V is TRBV5-1, with D possibly being TRBD1 (5 bases). Per germline, CDR1 SGHRS and CDR2 YFSETQ. The CDR3 covers 14 residues. The V gene lost 0 bases and the J gene lost 9 bases, with 13 bases spanning the gap. The CDR3 DNA sequence: TGCGCCAGCAGCTTGGGACAGCCGTCAAGTGAGCAGTTCTTC. Its translation is CASSLGQPSSEQFF. Using reference TRBV5-1 and TRBJ2-1 for the parts outside the CDR3, the full variable domain is KAGVTQTPRYLIKTRGQQVTLSCSPISGHRSVSWYQQTPGQGLQFLFEYFSETQRNKGNFPGRFSGRQFSNSRSEMNVSTLELGDSALYLCASSLGQPSSEQFFGPGTRLTVL.

This clone was counted once. This rearrangement joins TRBV11-3 to TRBJ2-2; a possible D gene is TRBD2 (5 bases). This CDR3 is 15 amino acids long. The ends were cut back, 3 bases at V and 4 bases at J, with 12 bases in the middle. Germline V gives CDR1 SGHNT, CDR2 YENEEA. The CDR3 DNA sequence: TGTGCCAGCAGCTTTTCGGGGTCGGGCACCGGGGAGCTGTTTTTT. Its translation: CASSFSGSGTGELFF.

The chain combines TRBV7-9 with TRBJ1-2; D call uncertain. Trimming removed 4 bases at V and 3 bases at J, with 9 bases between. Germline values: CDR1 SEHNR, CDR2 FQNEAQ (reference sequence). The CDR3 runs to 13 residues. CDR3 nucleotide sequence: TGTGCCAGCAGCTCCGGTACTCACTATGGCTACACCTTC. Encoded protein: CASSSGTHYGYTF.

The chain uses TRBV19 and TRBJ1-1, with D unresolved. The CDR3 has 14 residues. Germline values: CDR1 LNHDA, CDR2 SQIVND (reference sequence). V lost 11 bases, J lost 1 base, and 17 bases lay in between. The CDR3 bases are TGTGCCTGCATACCGAACTACCAGAACACTGAAGCTTTCTTT. Translation gives CACIPNYQNTEAFF.

This clone showed up just a few times. The V and J genes are TRBV7-8 and TRBJ1-1, with D perhaps matching TRBD1 (5 bases). Germline CDR1 is SGHVS and CDR2 is FQNEAQ. With 3 bases removed from V and 1 base from J, the gap between germline ends came to 12 bases. The CDR3 spans 15 residues. The CDR3 DNA follows: TGTGCCAGCAGCTTTTTAGTAGGGGCGAACACTGAAGCTTTCTTT. Residues: CASSFLVGANTEAFF.

This chain uses TRBV7-2 with TRBJ2-7; 12 bases line up with TRBD2. The CDR3 runs to 16 residues. The V gene end was trimmed by 2 bases and the J gene end by 6 bases; junction bases not matched to a gene: 8. In germline, CDR1 is SGHTA, CDR2 FQGNSA. The chain's CDR3 is CASSLSVTSGRSEQYF. DNA for the CDR3: TGTGCCAGCAGCTTATCCGTGACTAGCGGGAGAAGCGAGCAGTACTTC.

V gene TRBV11-3 combines with J gene TRBJ2-2; 7 bases are a match to TRBD2. Germline trimming cut 5 bases from V and 6 bases from J; bases unmatched to any gene: 12. The V gene's germline CDR1 is SGHNT and CDR2 YENEEA. The CDR3 runs to 16 residues. CDR3 amino acids: CASSPRLAEVPGELFF. The CDR3 region has the DNA TGTGCCAGCAGCCCCCGGCTAGCGGAGGTCCCCGGGGAGCTGTTTTTT.